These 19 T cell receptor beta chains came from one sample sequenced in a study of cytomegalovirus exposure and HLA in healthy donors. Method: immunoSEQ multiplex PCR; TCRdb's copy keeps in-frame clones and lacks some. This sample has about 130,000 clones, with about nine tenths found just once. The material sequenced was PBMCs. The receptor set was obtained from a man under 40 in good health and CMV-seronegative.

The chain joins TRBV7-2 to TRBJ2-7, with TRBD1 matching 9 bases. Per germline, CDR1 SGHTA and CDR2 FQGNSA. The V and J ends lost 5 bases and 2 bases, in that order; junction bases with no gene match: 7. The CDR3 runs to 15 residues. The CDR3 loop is CASSNRQGVTYEQYF. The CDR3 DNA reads TGTGCCAGCAGCAACCGACAGGGGGTCACCTACGAGCAGTACTTC.

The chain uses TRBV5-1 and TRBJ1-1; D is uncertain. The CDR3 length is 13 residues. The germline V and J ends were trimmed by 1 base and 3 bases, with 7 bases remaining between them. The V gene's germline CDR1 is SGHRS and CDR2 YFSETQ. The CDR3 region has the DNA TGCGCCAGCAGCTTGCTAACGGACACTGAAGCTTTCTTT. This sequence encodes CASSLLTDTEAFF.

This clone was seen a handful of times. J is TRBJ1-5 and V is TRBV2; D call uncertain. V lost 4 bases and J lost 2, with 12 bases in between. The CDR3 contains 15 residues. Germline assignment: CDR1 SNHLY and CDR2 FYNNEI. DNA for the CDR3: TGTGCCAGCAGTGGGGAGGGAAATCGCAATCAGCCCCAGCATTTT. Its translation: CASSGEGNRNQPQHF.

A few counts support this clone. The CDR3 coding sequence is TGTGCTTCAACCACCGGGACAGGGGTAGTGGCTGAAGCTTTCTTT. Translating gives CASTTGTGVVAEAFF. This rearrangement joins TRBV12-5 to TRBJ1-1, with 10 positions matching TRBD1. V dropped 11 bases and J dropped 6; count of bases not matched to a gene: 15. CDR3 length: 15 residues. CDR1 is LGHNT, CDR2 FRNRAP, per germline.

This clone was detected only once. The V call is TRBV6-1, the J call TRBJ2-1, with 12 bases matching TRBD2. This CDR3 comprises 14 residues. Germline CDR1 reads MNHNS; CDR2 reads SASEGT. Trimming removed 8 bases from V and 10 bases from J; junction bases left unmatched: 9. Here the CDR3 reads CASYRLAGVGEQFF. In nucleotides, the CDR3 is TGTGCCAGCTACCGACTAGCGGGAGTGGGGGAGCAGTTCTTC.

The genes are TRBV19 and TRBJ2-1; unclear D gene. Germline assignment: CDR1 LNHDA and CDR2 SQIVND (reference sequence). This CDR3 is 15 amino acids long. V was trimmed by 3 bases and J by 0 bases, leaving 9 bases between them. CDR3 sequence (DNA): TGTGCCAGTAGTATTGATCGAGGCTCCTACAATGAGCAGTTCTTC. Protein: CASSIDRGSYNEQFF.

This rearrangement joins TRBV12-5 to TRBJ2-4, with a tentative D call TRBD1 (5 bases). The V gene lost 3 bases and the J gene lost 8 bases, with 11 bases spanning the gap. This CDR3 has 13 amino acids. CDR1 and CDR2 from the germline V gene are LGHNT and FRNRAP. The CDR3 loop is CASGLGVWDIQYF. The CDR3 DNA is TGTGCTAGTGGTTTAGGGGTTTGGGACATTCAGTACTTC.

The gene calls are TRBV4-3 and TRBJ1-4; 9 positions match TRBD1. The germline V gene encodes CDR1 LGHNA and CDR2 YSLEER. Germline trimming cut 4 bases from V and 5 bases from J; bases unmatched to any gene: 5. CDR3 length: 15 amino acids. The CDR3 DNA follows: TGCGCCAGCAGCCCTCCCGGGACAGGGAATGAAAAACTGTTTTTT. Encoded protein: CASSPPGTGNEKLFF.

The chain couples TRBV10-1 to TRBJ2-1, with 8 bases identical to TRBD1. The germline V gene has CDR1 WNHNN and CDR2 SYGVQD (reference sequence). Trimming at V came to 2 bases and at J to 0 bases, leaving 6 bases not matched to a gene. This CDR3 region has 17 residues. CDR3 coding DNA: TGCGCCAGCAGTGAGACCGGGACAGGTAGCTCCTACAATGAGCAGTTCTTC. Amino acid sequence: CASSETGTGSSYNEQFF.

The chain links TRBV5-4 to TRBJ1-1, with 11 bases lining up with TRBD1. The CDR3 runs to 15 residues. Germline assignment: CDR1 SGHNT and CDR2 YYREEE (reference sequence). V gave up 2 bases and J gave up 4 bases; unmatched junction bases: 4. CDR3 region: CASSLIGTGGTEAFF. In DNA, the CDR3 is TGTGCCAGCAGCTTAATAGGGACAGGGGGCACTGAAGCTTTCTTT.

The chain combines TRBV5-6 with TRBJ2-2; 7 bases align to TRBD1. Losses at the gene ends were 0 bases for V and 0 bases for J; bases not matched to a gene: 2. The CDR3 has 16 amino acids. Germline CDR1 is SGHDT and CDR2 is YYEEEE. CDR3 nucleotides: TGTGCCAGCAGCTTGGACAGGGGTTCGAACACCGGGGAGCTGTTTTTT. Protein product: CASSLDRGSNTGELFF.

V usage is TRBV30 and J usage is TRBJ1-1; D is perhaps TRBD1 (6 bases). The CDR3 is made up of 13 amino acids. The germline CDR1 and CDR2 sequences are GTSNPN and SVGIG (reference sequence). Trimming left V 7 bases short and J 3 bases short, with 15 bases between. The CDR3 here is CAYRTEADTEAFF. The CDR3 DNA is TGTGCCTATCGGACAGAGGCGGACACTGAAGCTTTCTTT. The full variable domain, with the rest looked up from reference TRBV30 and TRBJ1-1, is SQTIHQWPATLVQPVGSPLSLECTVEGTSNPNLYWYRQAAGRGLQLLFYSVGIGQISSEVPQNLSASRPQDRQFILSSKKLLLSDSGFYLCAYRTEADTEAFFGQGTRLTVV.

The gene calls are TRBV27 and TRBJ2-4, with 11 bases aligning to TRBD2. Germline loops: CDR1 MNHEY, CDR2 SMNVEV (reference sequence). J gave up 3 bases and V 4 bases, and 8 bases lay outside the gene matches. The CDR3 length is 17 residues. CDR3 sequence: CASSSLAGGPDKNIQYF. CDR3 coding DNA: TGTGCCAGCAGTTCATTAGCGGGAGGGCCCGACAAAAACATTCAGTACTTC.

CDR3 nucleotides: TGTGCCAGCAGGTACAACAGGGAAGGAGCGCCCCAGCATTTT. This sequence encodes CASRYNREGAPQHF. The chain recombines TRBV6-5 with TRBJ1-5; D is perhaps TRBD1 (6 bases). CDR3 length equals 14 residues. Trimming removed 6 bases from V and 9 bases from J, with 18 bases in between. CDR1 is MNHEY, CDR2 SVGAGI, per germline.

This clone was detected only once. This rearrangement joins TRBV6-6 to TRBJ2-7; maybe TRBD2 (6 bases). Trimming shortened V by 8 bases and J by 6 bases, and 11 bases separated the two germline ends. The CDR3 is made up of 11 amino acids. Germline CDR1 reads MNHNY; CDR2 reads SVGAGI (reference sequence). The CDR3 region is CASVVGGEQYF. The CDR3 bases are TGTGCCAGCGTGGTGGGGGGCGAGCAGTACTTC.

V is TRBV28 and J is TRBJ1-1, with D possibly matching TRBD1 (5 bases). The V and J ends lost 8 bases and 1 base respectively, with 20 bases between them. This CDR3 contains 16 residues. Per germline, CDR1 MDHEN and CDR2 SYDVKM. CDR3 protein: CASYRWGLTENTEAFF. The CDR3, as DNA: TGTGCCAGCTACCGTTGGGGACTGACGGAGAACACTGAAGCTTTCTTT.

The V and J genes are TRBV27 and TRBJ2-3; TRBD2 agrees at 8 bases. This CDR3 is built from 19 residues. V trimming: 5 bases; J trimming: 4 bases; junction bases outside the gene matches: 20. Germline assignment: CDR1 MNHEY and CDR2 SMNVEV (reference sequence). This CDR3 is CASSGGSSGRVRESDTQYF. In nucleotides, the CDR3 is TGTGCCAGCAGTGGGGGTTCCAGCGGGAGAGTGAGGGAGTCAGATACGCAGTATTTT.

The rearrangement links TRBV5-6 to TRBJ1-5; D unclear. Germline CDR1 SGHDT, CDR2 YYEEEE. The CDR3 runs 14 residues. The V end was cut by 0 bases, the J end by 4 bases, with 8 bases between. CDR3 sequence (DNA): TGTGCCAGCAGCTTGGCGCGTGCAAATCAGCCCCAGCATTTT. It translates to CASSLARANQPQHF.

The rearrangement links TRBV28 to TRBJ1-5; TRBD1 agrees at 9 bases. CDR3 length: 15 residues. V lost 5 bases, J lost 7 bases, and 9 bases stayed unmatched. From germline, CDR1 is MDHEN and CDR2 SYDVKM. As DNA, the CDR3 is TGTGCCAGCAGTACCCCGGACAGGGGAGTGCAGCCCCAGCATTTT. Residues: CASSTPDRGVQPQHF.